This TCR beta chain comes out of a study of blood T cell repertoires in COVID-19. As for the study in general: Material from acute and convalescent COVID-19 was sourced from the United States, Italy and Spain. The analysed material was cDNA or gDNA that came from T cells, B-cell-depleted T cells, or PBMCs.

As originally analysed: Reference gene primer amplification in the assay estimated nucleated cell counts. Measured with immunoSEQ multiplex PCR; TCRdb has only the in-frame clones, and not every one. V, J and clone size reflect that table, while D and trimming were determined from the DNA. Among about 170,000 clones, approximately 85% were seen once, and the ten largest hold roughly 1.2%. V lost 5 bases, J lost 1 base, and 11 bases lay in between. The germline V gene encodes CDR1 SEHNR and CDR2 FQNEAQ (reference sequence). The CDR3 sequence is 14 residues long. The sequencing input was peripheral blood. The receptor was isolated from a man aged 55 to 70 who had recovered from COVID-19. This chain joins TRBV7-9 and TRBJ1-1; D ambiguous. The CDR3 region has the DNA TGTGCCAGCAGCGCGACGACAAGGAACACTGAAGCTTTCTTT. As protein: CASSATTRNTEAFF. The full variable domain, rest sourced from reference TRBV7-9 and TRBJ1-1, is DTGVSQNPRHKITKRGQNVTFRCDPISEHNRLYWYRQTLGQGPEFLTYFQNEAQLEKSRLLSDRFSAERPKGSFSTLEIQRTEQGDSAMYLCASSATTRNTEAFFGQGTRLTVV.